This T cell receptor (beta chain) emerged from a study of T cells in Graves' hyperthyroidism and ophthalmopathy. Notes on the study in general: Clonotypes that were expanded in thyroid above 0.001 mostly appeared in blood too. Stable hyperthyroidism was separated from ophthalmopathy by a model based on 13 V-J features.

Progressors' blood was drawn at hyperthyroidism diagnosis, before ophthalmopathy symptoms. TCR beta CDR3 sequences were amplified from RNA transcripts. Carried out on the TCR CDR3, a first-round RT-PCR used the HTBI primer set. Using its own MiXCR run on the multiplex PCR reads, TCRdb lists one record per CDR3 protein. The data show about 720,000 distinct CDR3 sequences, over 15% seen once. This clonotype has just a few counts. What it recognizes is unknown. The V end was cut by 0 bases, the J end by 14 bases, with 18 bases between. The CDR3 covers 15 residues. Germline CDR1 and CDR2: SGHRS and YFSETQ. The material sequenced was blood. J is TRBJ1-6 and V is TRBV5-1; unclear D gene. The sequence was obtained from a woman aged 45 to 65 with Graves' hyperthyroidism that later progressed to Graves' ophthalmopathy. CDR3 nucleotides: TGCGCCAGCAGCTTGGATCCAGGAGCCTACGAAGCCCTCCACTTT. Protein: CASSLDPGAYEALHF.